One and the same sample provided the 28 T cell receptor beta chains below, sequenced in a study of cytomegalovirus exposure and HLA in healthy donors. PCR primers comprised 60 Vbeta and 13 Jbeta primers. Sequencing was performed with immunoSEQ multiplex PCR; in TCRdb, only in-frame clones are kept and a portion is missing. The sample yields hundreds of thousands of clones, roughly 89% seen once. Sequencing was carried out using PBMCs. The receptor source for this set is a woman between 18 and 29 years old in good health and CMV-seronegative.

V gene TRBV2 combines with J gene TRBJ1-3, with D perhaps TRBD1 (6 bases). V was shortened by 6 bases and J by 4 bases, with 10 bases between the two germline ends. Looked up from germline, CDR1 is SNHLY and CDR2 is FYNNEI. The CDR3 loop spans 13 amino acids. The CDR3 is CASRQGLGNTIYF. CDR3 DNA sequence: TGTGCCAGCAGGCAGGGGCTCGGAAACACCATATATTTT.

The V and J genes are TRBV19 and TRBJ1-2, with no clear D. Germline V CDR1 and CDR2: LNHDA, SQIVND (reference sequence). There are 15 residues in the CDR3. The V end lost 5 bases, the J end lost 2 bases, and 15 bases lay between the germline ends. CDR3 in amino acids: CASSLTYQTNYGYTF. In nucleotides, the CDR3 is TGTGCCAGTAGTCTGACATATCAAACCAACTATGGCTACACCTTC.

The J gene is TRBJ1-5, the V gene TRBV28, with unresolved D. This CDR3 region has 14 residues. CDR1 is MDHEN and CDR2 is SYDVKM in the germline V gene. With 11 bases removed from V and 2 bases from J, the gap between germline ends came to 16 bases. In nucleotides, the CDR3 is TGTGCCGGCGGACTCCAAAGCGGCAATCAGCCCCAGCATTTT. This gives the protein CAGGLQSGNQPQHF.

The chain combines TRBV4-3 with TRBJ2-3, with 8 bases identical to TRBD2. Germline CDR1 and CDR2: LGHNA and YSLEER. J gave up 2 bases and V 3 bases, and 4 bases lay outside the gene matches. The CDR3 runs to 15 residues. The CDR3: CASSQLAGTTDTQYF. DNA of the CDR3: TGCGCCAGCAGCCAGTTAGCGGGAACCACAGATACGCAGTATTTT.

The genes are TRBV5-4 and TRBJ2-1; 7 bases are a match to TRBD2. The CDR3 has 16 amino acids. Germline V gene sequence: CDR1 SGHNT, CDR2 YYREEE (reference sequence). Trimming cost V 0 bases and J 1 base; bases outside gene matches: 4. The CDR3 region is CASSLALAESYNEQFF. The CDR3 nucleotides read TGTGCCAGCAGCTTGGCGCTAGCGGAATCCTACAATGAGCAGTTCTTC.

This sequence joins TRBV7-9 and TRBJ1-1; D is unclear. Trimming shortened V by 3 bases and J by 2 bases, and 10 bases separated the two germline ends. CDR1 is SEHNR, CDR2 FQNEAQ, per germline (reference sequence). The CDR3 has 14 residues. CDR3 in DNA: TGTGCCAGCAGCTTTCAGGCCCCAAACACTGAAGCTTTCTTT. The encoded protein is CASSFQAPNTEAFF.

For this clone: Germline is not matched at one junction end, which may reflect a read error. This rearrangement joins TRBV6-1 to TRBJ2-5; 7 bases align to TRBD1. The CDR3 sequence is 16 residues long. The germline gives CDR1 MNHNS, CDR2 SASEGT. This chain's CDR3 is CASSEGTGVRGETQYF. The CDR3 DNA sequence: TGTGCCAGCAGCGAAGGTACAGGGGTAAGAGGAGAGACCCAGTACTTC.

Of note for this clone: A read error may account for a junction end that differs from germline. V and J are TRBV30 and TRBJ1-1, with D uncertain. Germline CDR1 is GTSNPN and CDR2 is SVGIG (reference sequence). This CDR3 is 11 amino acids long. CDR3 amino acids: CAGNYWADAFF. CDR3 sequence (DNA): TGTGCCGGGAATTATTGGGCTGACGCTTTCTTT.

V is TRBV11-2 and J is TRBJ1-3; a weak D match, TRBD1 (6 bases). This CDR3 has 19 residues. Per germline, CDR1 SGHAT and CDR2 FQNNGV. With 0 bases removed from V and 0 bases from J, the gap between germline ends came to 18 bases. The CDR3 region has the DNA TGTGCCAGCAGCTTAGACCGAGACAGGCGCCAATACTCTGGAAACACCATATATTTT. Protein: CASSLDRDRRQYSGNTIYF.

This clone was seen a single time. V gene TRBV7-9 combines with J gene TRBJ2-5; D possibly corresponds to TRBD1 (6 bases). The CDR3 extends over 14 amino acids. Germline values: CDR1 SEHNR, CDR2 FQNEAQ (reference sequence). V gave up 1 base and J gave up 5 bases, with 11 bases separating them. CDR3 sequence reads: CASSLVGGWETQYF. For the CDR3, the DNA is TGTGCCAGCAGCTTAGTAGGGGGATGGGAGACCCAGTACTTC.

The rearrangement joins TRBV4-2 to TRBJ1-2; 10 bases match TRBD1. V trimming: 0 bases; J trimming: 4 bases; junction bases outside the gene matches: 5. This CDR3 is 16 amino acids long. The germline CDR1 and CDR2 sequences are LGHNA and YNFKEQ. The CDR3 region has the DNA TGTGCCAGCAGCCAAGATTTTGGGACAGGGGCCTATGGCTACACCTTC. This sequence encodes CASSQDFGTGAYGYTF.

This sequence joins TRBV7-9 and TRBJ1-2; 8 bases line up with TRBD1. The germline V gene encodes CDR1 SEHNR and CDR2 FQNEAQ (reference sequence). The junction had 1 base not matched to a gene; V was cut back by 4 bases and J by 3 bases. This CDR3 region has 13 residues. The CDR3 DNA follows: TGTGCCAGCAGCTCGACAGGGGACTATGGCTACACCTTC. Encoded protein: CASSSTGDYGYTF.

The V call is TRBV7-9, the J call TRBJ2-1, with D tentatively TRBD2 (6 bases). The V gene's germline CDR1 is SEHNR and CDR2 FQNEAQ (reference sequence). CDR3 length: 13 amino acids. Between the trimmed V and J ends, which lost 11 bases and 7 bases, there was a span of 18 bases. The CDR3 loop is CAHAPSAANEQFF. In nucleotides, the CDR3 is TGTGCCCACGCGCCTAGCGCGGCGAATGAGCAGTTCTTC.

CDR3 in DNA: TGTGCCAGCAGCCAAGATAGCTCGTCTCTAGGGACAGGGGGCGTCGAGCAGTACTTC. Protein product: CASSQDSSSLGTGGVEQYF. V gene TRBV4-2 combines with J gene TRBJ2-7; 12 nucleotides agree with TRBD1. The CDR3 has 19 amino acids. The V segment lost 0 bases and the J segment 6 bases; nucleotides outside the gene matches: 15. Germline V gene sequence: CDR1 LGHNA, CDR2 YNFKEQ.

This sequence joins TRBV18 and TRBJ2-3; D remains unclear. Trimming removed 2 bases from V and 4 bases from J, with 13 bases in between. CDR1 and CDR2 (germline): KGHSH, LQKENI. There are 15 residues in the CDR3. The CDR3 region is CASSPKILVADTQYF. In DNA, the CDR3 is TGTGCCAGCTCACCAAAGATCCTGGTAGCAGATACGCAGTATTTT. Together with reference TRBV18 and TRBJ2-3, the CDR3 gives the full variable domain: NAGVMQNPRHLVRRRGQEARLRCSPMKGHSHVYWYRQLPEEGLKFMVYLQKENIIDESGMPKERFSAEFPKEGPSILRIQQVVRGDSAAYFCASSPKILVADTQYFGPGTRLTVL.

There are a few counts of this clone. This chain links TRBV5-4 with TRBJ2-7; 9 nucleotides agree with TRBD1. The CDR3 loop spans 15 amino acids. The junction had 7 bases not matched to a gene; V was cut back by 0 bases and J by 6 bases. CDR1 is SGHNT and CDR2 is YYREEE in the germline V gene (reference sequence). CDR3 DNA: TGTGCCAGCAGCTTGGGTTGGGGACAGGGCAGCGAGCAGTACTTC. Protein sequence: CASSLGWGQGSEQYF.

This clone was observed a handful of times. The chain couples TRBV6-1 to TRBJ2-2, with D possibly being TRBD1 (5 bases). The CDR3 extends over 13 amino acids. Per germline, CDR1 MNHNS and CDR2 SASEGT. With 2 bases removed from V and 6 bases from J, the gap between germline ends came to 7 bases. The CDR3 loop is CASSESRAGELFF. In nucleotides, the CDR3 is TGTGCCAGCAGTGAAAGCAGGGCCGGGGAGCTGTTTTTT.

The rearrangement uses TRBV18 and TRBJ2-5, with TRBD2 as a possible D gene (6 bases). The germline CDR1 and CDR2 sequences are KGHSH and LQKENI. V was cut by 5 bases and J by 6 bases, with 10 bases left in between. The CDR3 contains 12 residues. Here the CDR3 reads CASSELAQTQYF. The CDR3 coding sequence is TGTGCCAGCTCAGAACTAGCTCAGACCCAGTACTTC.

CDR3 protein: CASSLENRGDTEAFF. In DNA form, the CDR3 reads TGTGCCAGCAGCTTAGAGAACAGGGGGGACACTGAAGCTTTCTTT. This sequence joins TRBV11-3 and TRBJ1-1; 8 positions agree with TRBD1. The CDR3 length is 15 residues. Germline CDR1 is SGHNT and CDR2 is YENEEA. V gave up 0 bases and J gave up 3 bases; unmatched junction bases: 3.

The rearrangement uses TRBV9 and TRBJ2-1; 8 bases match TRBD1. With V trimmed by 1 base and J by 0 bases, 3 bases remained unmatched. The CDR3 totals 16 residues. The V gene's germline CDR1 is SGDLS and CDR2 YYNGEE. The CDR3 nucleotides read TGTGCCAGCAGCGTACGACAGGGGAGCTCCTACAATGAGCAGTTCTTC. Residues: CASSVRQGSSYNEQFF.

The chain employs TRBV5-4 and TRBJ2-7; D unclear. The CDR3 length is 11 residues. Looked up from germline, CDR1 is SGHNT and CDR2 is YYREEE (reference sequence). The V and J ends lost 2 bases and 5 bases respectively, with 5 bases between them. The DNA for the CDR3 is TGTGCCAGCAGCTTCCAGAACGAGCAGTACTTC. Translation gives CASSFQNEQYF.

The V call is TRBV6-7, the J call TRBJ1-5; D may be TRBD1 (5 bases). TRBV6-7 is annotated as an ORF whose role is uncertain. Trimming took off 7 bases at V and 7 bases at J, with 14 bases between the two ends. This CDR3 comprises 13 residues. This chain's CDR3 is CASNQGSSQPQHF. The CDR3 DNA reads TGTGCCAGCAATCAGGGTTCGTCCCAGCCCCAGCATTTT.

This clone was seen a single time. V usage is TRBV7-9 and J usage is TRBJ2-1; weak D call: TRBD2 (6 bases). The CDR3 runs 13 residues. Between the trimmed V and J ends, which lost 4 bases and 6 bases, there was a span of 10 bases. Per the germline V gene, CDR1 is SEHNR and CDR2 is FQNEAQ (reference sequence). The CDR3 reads CASSSASANEQFF. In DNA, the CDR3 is TGTGCCAGCAGCTCGGCTAGCGCCAATGAGCAGTTCTTC. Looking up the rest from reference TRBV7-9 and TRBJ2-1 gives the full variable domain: DTGVSQNPRHKITKRGQNVTFRCDPISEHNRLYWYRQTLGQGPEFLTYFQNEAQLEKSRLLSDRFSAERPKGSFSTLEIQRTEQGDSAMYLCASSSASANEQFFGPGTRLTVL.

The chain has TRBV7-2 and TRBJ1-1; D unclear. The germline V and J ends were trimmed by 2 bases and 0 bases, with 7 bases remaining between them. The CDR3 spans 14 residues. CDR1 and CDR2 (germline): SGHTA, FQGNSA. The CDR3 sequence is CASSLTDLNTEAFF. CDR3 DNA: TGTGCCAGCAGCTTAACAGATCTGAACACTGAAGCTTTCTTT. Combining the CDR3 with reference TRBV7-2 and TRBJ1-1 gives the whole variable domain GAGVSQSPSNKVTEKGKDVELRCDPISGHTALYWYRQSLGQGLEFLIYFQGNSAPDKSGLPSDRFSAERTGGSVSTLTIQRTQQEDSAVYLCASSLTDLNTEAFFGQGTRLTVV.

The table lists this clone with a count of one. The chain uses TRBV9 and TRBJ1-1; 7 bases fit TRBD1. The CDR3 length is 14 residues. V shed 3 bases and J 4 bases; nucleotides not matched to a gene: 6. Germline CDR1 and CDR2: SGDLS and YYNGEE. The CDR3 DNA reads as TGTGCCAGCAGCGGAGGGGGCATTTCCACTGAAGCTTTCTTT. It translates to CASSGGGISTEAFF.

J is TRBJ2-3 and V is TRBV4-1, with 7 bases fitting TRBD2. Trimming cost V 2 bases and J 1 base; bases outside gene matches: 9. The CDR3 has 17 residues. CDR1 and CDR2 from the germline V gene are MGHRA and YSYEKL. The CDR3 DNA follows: TGCGCCAGCAGCCAACCTCGACTAGCTCGGGGCACAGATACGCAGTATTTT. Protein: CASSQPRLARGTDTQYF.

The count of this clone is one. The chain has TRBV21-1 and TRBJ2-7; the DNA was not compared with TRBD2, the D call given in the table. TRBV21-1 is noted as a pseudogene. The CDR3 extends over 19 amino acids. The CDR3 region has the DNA TGTGCCAGCAGCAATCTGGGGGATCGCAACGGACTAGCGGACTACGAGCAGTACTTC. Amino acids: CASSNLGDRNGLADYEQYF.

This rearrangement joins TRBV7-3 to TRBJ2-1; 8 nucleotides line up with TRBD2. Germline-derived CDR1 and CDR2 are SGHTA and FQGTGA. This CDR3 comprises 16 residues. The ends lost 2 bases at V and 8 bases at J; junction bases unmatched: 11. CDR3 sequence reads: CASSLRAGGFDDEQFF. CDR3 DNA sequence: TGTGCCAGCAGCTTACGGGCGGGAGGCTTTGACGATGAGCAGTTCTTC. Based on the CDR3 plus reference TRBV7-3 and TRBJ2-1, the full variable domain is GAGVSQTPSNKVTEKGKYVELRCDPISGHTALYWYRQSLGQGPEFLIYFQGTGAADDSGLPNDRFFAVRPEGSVSTLKIQRTERGDSAVYLCASSLRAGGFDDEQFFGPGTRLTVL.